A selection of T cell receptor beta chains follows, all from one sample in a study of blood T cell repertoires in COVID-19. Measured with immunoSEQ multiplex PCR; TCRdb has only the in-frame clones, and not every one. The sample holds some 250,000 clones; about 79% are singletons and the top ten take approximately 9.6%. The sample comprised peripheral blood. The receptors come from a woman older than 75 with acute or convalescent COVID-19. Each CDR3 is given with its conserved first and last residue. The D gene is left open where the match is weak. Size tells how often a clone was seen (once, few, many) or the class of an expanded clone, and some rows leave it out.

d_call j_call v_call cdr3_length clone_size cdr3_aa cdr3_nt
. TRBJ2-3 TRBV11-2 16 . CASSSGVGAGADTQYF TGTGCCAGCAGCTCTGGAGTGGGGGCGGGGGCAGATACGCAGTATTTT
. TRBJ1-6 TRBV6-5 14 . CASSPVSYNSPLHF TGTGCCAGCAGCCCCGTCTCCTATAATTCACCCCTCCACTTT
. TRBJ1-2 TRBV30 13 . CAWSVPRGTGYTF TGTGCCTGGAGTGTACCAAGGGGCACTGGCTACACCTTC
. TRBJ1-1 TRBV6-5 14 . CASTSKSLNTEAFF TGTGCCAGTACCTCTAAGAGTTTGAACACTGAAGCTTTCTTT
TRBD1 TRBJ1-3 TRBV5-1 16 . CASSFGEGASGNTIYF TGCGCCAGCAGCTTCGGCGAGGGGGCCTCTGGAAACACCATATATTTT
TRBD1 TRBJ1-4 TRBV2 13 once CASRTGLWEKLFF TGTGCCAGCAGGACAGGGCTATGGGAAAAACTGTTTTTT
TRBD1 TRBJ1-1 TRBV3-1/TRBV3-2 17 . CASSPGDRGLLNTEAFF TGTGCCAGCAGCCCCGGGGACAGGGGGCTTCTGAACACTGAAGCTTTCTTT
. TRBJ1-1 TRBV3-1/TRBV3-2 15 once CASSPTGTMNTEAFF TGTGCCAGCAGCCCTACCGGGACAATGAACACTGAAGCTTTCTTT
. TRBJ1-5 TRBV7-2 14 . CASSPDRSSGPQHF TGTGCCAGCAGCCCAGACAGATCCTCGGGGCCCCAGCATTTT
TRBD1 TRBJ2-2 TRBV10-3 15 . CATQPGTGNTGELFF TGTGCCACCCAGCCAGGGACAGGGAACACCGGGGAGCTGTTTTTT
TRBD1 TRBJ2-1 TRBV6-2/TRBV6-3 14 . CASSKYMDRNEQFF TGTGCCAGCAGTAAGTACATGGACAGGAATGAGCAGTTCTTC
. TRBJ1-4 TRBV7-2 15 . CASSLVGGLGEKLFF TGTGCCAGCAGCTTAGTCGGGGGTTTAGGTGAAAAACTGTTTTTT
. TRBJ2-7 TRBV30 13 . CAWTTGTPYEQYF TGTGCCTGGACCACCGGGACACCTTACGAGCAGTACTTC
. TRBJ2-5 TRBV5-1 14 . CASSPGGYQETQYF TGCGCCAGCAGCCCCGGAGGATACCAAGAGACCCAGTACTTC
TRBD2 TRBJ2-7 TRBV24-1 14 . CATSDTWAGGEQYF TGTGCCACCAGTGATACCTGGGCGGGGGGCGAGCAGTACTTC
TRBD1 TRBJ2-7 TRBV9 15 once CASSVTGIASYEQYF TGTGCCAGCAGCGTGACAGGGATAGCCTCCTACGAGCAGTACTTC
. TRBJ1-1 TRBV30 13 . CAWRLAEDTEAFF TGTGCCTGGAGGCTCGCGGAGGACACTGAAGCTTTCTTT
TRBD1 TRBJ2-7 TRBV6-5 16 . CASSYSRDRSSYEQYF TGTGCCAGCAGTTACTCGAGGGACAGGAGCTCCTACGAGCAGTACTTC
. TRBJ1-4 TRBV19 15 once CASSMGGTTNEKLFF TGTGCCAGTAGTATGGGCGGGACGACAAATGAAAAACTGTTTTTT
. TRBJ2-2 TRBV11-3 15 once CASSLGHRDTGELFF TGTGCCAGCAGCTTAGGGCACCGTGACACCGGGGAGCTGTTTTTT
. TRBJ2-7 TRBV5-4 14 . CASSLRGAPIEQYF TGTGCCAGCAGCTTGAGGGGCGCCCCCATCGAGCAGTACTTC
. TRBJ2-7 TRBV5-1 14 . CASSPGTSWDEQYF TGCGCCAGCAGCCCGGGTACTAGCTGGGACGAGCAGTACTTC
TRBD1 TRBJ1-1 TRBV2 15 . CASSREGQGNTEAFF TGTGCCAGCAGCCGTGAGGGACAGGGCAACACTGAAGCTTTCTTT
. TRBJ2-2 TRBV24-1 13 . CATSDLRHGELFF TGTGCCACCAGTGATTTGCGACACGGGGAGCTGTTTTTT
. TRBJ2-7 TRBV18 14 . CASSPGTVSYEQYF TGTGCCAGCTCACCAGGTACAGTGTCCTACGAGCAGTACTTC
. TRBJ2-3 TRBV9 17 . CASSPEGRILGTDTQYF TGTGCCAGCAGCCCGGAGGGGAGAATCCTTGGGACAGATACGCAGTATTTT
TRBD2 TRBJ2-5 TRBV27 15 . CASSSLAGGTETQYF TGTGCCAGCAGTTCGTTAGCGGGGGGGACGGAGACCCAGTACTTC
TRBD1 TRBJ2-7 TRBV7-7 15 . CASSQGQGPTYEQYF TGTGCTAGCAGCCAGGGACAGGGTCCTACCTACGAGCAGTACTTC
TRBD1 TRBJ1-5 TRBV24-1 13 . CATSRQGSQPQHF TGTGCCACCAGCCGACAGGGTTCTCAGCCCCAGCATTTT
. TRBJ1-5 TRBV6-5 15 once CASRGTPSADQPQHF TGTGCCAGCAGAGGGACACCTAGTGCGGATCAGCCCCAGCATTTT
. TRBJ2-2 TRBV15 17 . CATSRGRGLTNTGELFF TGTGCCACCAGCAGAGGCCGGGGTCTTACGAACACCGGGGAGCTGTTTTTT
. TRBJ2-2 TRBV18 14 . CASSLGQYTGELFF TGTGCCAGCTCACTTGGACAGTACACCGGGGAGCTGTTTTTT
TRBD1 TRBJ1-5 TRBV27 15 . CASRPTGGYNQPQHF TGTGCCAGCAGACCGACAGGGGGTTACAATCAGCCCCAGCATTTT
. TRBJ1-2 TRBV10-1 14 . CAVLLSKGGDGYTF TGCGCAGTACTTCTATCCAAAGGGGGGGATGGCTACACCTTC
. TRBJ1-5 TRBV5-4 14 . CASSSDSTNQPQHF TGTGCCAGCAGCTCGGACAGTACTAATCAGCCCCAGCATTTT
. TRBJ2-4 TRBV6-6 14 . CASSYSKQGNIQYF TGTGCCAGCAGTTACTCGAAACAGGGAAACATTCAGTACTTC
. TRBJ2-7 TRBV27 14 once CASSSWGGSYEQYF TGTGCCAGCAGTTCCTGGGGAGGCTCTTACGAGCAGTACTTC
TRBD2 TRBJ2-1 TRBV4-2 17 . CASSPHVERGGPNEQFF TGTGCCAGCAGCCCCCATGTAGAGCGGGGGGGGCCGAATGAGCAGTTCTTC
. TRBJ1-5 TRBV10-3 13 once CAISRTVNQPQHF TGTGCCATCAGTAGGACAGTGAATCAGCCCCAGCATTTT
. TRBJ1-4 TRBV19 13 . CATKFGKGEKLFF TGTGCCACCAAATTCGGGAAGGGTGAAAAACTGTTTTTT
. TRBJ1-2 TRBV20-1 10 . CSVTRDGYTF TGCAGTGTCACCCGGGATGGCTACACCTTC
. TRBJ2-7 TRBV5-1 14 few CASSFGGRVYEQYF TGCGCCAGCAGCTTTGGAGGTAGGGTCTACGAGCAGTACTTC
. TRBJ2-2 TRBV6-1 16 . CASSELVNTNTGELFF TGTGCCAGCAGTGAACTGGTAAACACGAACACCGGGGAGCTGTTTTTT
TRBD2 TRBJ2-1 TRBV19 13 once CASSGGGTIEQFF TGTGCCAGTAGTGGCGGGGGGACTATTGAGCAGTTCTTC
. TRBJ1-4 TRBV2 15 . CASTLTDATNEKLFF TGTGCCAGCACCCTGACAGATGCAACTAATGAAAAACTGTTTTTT
TRBD1 TRBJ1-2 TRBV18 14 . CASSLWTGGHGYTF TGTGCCAGCTCACTATGGACAGGGGGCCATGGCTACACCTTC
. TRBJ2-5 TRBV5-8 15 . CASSLAGYSRETQYF TGTGCCAGCAGCTTGGCAGGGTACTCGCGGGAGACCCAGTACTTC
. TRBJ1-2 TRBV27 15 . CASSLRGAGPYGYTF TGTGCCAGCAGTCTTCGGGGCGCGGGGCCCTATGGCTACACCTTC
TRBD2 TRBJ2-1 TRBV19 16 . CASSPPGLAGGREQFF TGTGCCAGTAGTCCTCCGGGACTAGCGGGGGGGCGGGAGCAGTTCTTC
TRBD1 TRBJ1-2 TRBV28 16 . CASSLDNRGRREGYTF TGTGCCAGCAGTTTAGATAACAGGGGGCGTAGGGAGGGCTACACCTTC
TRBD1 TRBJ1-5 TRBV5-5 15 few CASSPVRGPNQPQHF TGTGCCAGCAGCCCAGTCAGGGGGCCCAATCAGCCCCAGCATTTT
. TRBJ2-7 TRBV6-5 14 . CASSRGEGVSEQYF TGTGCCAGCAGCCGCGGGGAGGGGGTTTCCGAGCAGTACTTC
. TRBJ1-1 TRBV5-1 14 . CASSGRTENTEAFF TGCGCCAGCAGCGGAAGGACAGAGAACACTGAAGCTTTCTTT
TRBD2 TRBJ2-3 TRBV4-2 19 . CASSRGLAGGRSSTDTQYF TGTGCCAGCAGCCGTGGACTAGCGGGGGGACGGTCTAGCACAGATACGCAGTATTTT
. TRBJ2-7 TRBV27 16 . CASSPLGSGNSYEQYF TGTGCCAGCAGTCCCCTAGGGAGTGGAAACTCCTACGAGCAGTACTTC
TRBD1 TRBJ1-3 TRBV7-3 16 . CASSPWGQGSGNTIYF TGTGCCAGCAGCCCCTGGGGACAGGGATCTGGAAACACCATATATTTT